The 24 T cell receptor beta chains reported below all come from one sample, sequenced in a study of T cells after yellow fever vaccination (dated by TCRdb to about 2019). Taken with the paper, the label for treatment or condition translates to: live attenuated yellow fever vaccine strain. The protocol used for the library was 5' RACE. The instrument was an Illumina NovaSeq 6000. TCRdb reprocessed the public reads (quality trimming at Q25 with fastp, clone calling with MiXCR) and kept in-frame beta chains. Each entry merges the rows of one CDR3 protein and shows their most common DNA and genes. The sample data list about 320,000 distinct CDR3 sequences, and about 12% of these were observed just once. Around 3% of the sample is in the top ten clones. This specimen consisted of CD4+ T cells sorted from PBMCs, obtained 15 days after the yellow fever booster vaccination. The receptors were gathered from a man aged 18 to 29 who received the YFV17D yellow fever vaccine.

V usage is TRBV6-1 and J usage is TRBJ2-7; tentative D call: TRBD2 (6 bases). Germline values: CDR1 MNHNS, CDR2 SASEGT. Trimming pared 6 bases from V and 5 bases from J, leaving 17 bases between. CDR3 length equals 14 residues. The CDR3 here is CASRGTRGIDEQYF. The CDR3 nucleotides read TGTGCCAGCAGGGGAACGCGGGGTATTGACGAGCAGTACTTC.

Points on this clonotype: This may come from a read error, since a much larger clone is one base off. V gene TRBV7-6 combines with J gene TRBJ2-6; a weak D match, TRBD1 (5 bases). This CDR3 region has 14 residues. The germline V gene encodes CDR1 SGHVS and CDR2 FNYEAQ. V was clipped by 11 bases and J by 0 bases, with 11 bases between them. The CDR3 spells CACTDSSGANVLTF. Here the CDR3 DNA reads TGTGCCTGCACCGACAGCTCTGGGGCCAACGTCCTGACTTTC.

The table lists this clonotype with a few counts. The chain combines TRBV6-2 or TRBV6-3 with TRBJ2-7, with D unclear. Germline loops: CDR1 MNHEY, CDR2 SVGEGT. V shed 0 bases and J shed 0 bases, with 6 bases lying between them. The CDR3 consists of 14 residues. The CDR3 DNA follows: TGTGCCAGCAGTTACTCGGGGATCTCCTACGAGCAGTACTTC. It is translated as CASSYSGISYEQYF.

There are a few counts of this clonotype. The chain carries TRBV6-1 and TRBJ1-2; D unclear. The V gene lost 9 bases and the J gene lost 3 bases, with 20 bases spanning the gap. CDR1 and CDR2 from the germline V gene are MNHNS and SASEGT. This CDR3 has 15 residues. CDR3 coding DNA: TGTGCCAGTGAGGATTCCGGGAACCCGGACTATGGCTACACCTTC. Amino acid sequence: CASEDSGNPDYGYTF.

This clonotype was observed many times. The rearrangement joins TRBV7-8 to TRBJ2-5, with 12 bases identical to TRBD2. This CDR3 has 19 amino acids. After removal of 5 bases from V and 1 base from J, the junction contained 14 bases not matched to a gene. Germline CDR1 is SGHVS and CDR2 is FQNEAQ. The CDR3 is CASSPRSASGGALQETQYF. Here the CDR3 DNA reads TGTGCCAGCAGCCCAAGATCCGCTAGCGGGGGGGCTCTCCAAGAGACCCAGTACTTC. The full variable domain, in which reference TRBV7-8 and TRBJ2-5 provide the parts outside the CDR3, is GAGVSQSPRYKVAKRGQDVALRCDPISGHVSLFWYQQALGQGPEFLTYFQNEAQLDKSGLPSDRFFAERPEGSVSTLKIQRTQQEDSAVYLCASSPRSASGGALQETQYFGPGTRLLVL.

This clonotype appeared a few times. The rearrangement links TRBV4-3 to TRBJ1-6; the match to TRBD1 covers 9 bases. J gave up 7 bases and V 4 bases, and 5 bases lay outside the gene matches. The CDR3 is made up of 15 amino acids. Germline CDR1 LGHNA, CDR2 YSLEER. The CDR3 DNA reads as TGCGCCAGCAGCCGACTAACAGGGGGCAATTCACCCCTCCACTTT. Encoded protein: CASSRLTGGNSPLHF.

This chain links TRBV7-9 with TRBJ1-2; D uncertain. V shed 1 base and J shed 8 bases, with 14 bases lying between them. CDR1 is SEHNR and CDR2 is FQNEAQ in the germline V gene (reference sequence). The CDR3 has 14 residues. The CDR3 coding sequence is TGTGCCAGCAGCTTAGATACGGGTCTCGGAGGCTACACCTTC. As protein: CASSLDTGLGGYTF.

Here the CDR3 reads CASSLTGSTGELFF. The CDR3 coding sequence is TGTGCCAGCAGCTTGACAGGTTCAACCGGGGAGCTGTTTTTT. The chain joins TRBV4-2 to TRBJ2-2; D might be TRBD1 (6 bases). From germline, CDR1 is LGHNA and CDR2 YNFKEQ. Between the trimmed V and J ends, which lost 5 bases and 5 bases, there was a span of 12 bases. This CDR3 has 14 amino acids.

The V and J genes are TRBV6-5 and TRBJ2-5; tentatively, D is TRBD1 (6 bases). Per germline, CDR1 MNHEY and CDR2 SVGAGI. The CDR3 covers 13 residues. V was cut by 2 bases and J by 2 bases, with 6 bases left in between. CDR3 in DNA: TGTGCCAGCAGTTACCAGGGGCAAGAGACCCAGTACTTC. Translating gives CASSYQGQETQYF.

The chain couples TRBV7-2 to TRBJ2-3; perhaps TRBD1 as D (6 bases). Deletions cut 5 bases from V and 1 base from J, with 22 bases between. The CDR3 extends over 18 amino acids. Germline-derived CDR1 and CDR2 are SGHTA and FQGNSA. CDR3: CASSQRPQGIGGTDTQYF. For the CDR3, the DNA is TGTGCCAGCAGCCAACGCCCTCAGGGGATTGGGGGCACAGATACGCAGTATTTT.

This clonotype was counted between two and nine times. This sequence joins TRBV12-3 or TRBV12-4 and TRBJ1-2; tentatively, D is TRBD1 (5 bases). The CDR3 length is 15 residues. V was clipped by 6 bases and J by 4 bases, with 18 bases between them. The CDR3 loop is CASSSMQGDAYGYTF. CDR3 DNA sequence: TGTGCCAGCAGCTCCATGCAGGGTGACGCCTATGGCTACACCTTC.

This clonotype occurred a few times. The V call is TRBV4-2, the J call TRBJ1-1; tentatively, D is TRBD1 (6 bases). The CDR3 is 15 amino acids. Germline assignment: CDR1 LGHNA and CDR2 YNFKEQ. Trimming cost V 2 bases and J 5 bases, with 15 bases left between them. CDR3 coding DNA: TGTGCCAGCAGCCAAAAACAGGGTGGCGATACTGAAGCTTTCTTT. This translates into CASSQKQGGDTEAFF.

Regarding this clonotype: A read error may account for a junction end that differs from germline. This chain links TRBV7-7 with TRBJ2-2, with TRBD1 matching over 9 bases. Germline loops: CDR1 SSHAT, CDR2 FNYEAQ (reference sequence). The CDR3 has 16 amino acids. CDR3 loop: CASSPRPGQGSGELFF. The CDR3, as DNA: TGTGCTAGCAGCCCCAGGCCGGGACAGGGATCCGGGGAGCTGTTTTTT.

The genes are TRBV29-1 and TRBJ2-2; D is unresolved. The V end lost 1 base, the J end lost 1 base, and 7 bases lay between the germline ends. From germline, CDR1 is SQVTM and CDR2 ANQGSEA. The CDR3 covers 14 residues. The CDR3 here is CSVEGNMNTGELFF. The CDR3 DNA reads TGCAGCGTTGAAGGGAATATGAACACCGGGGAGCTGTTTTTT.

The chain employs TRBV5-6 and TRBJ1-2; the D gene is possibly TRBD1 (5 bases). This CDR3 is 13 amino acids long. Trimming removed 0 bases from V and 11 bases from J, with 14 bases in between. Per germline, CDR1 SGHDT and CDR2 YYEEEE. In DNA form, the CDR3 reads TGTGCCAGCAGCTTGGCGGGGAAGGGGACGTACACCTTC. As protein: CASSLAGKGTYTF.

The chain links TRBV14 to TRBJ1-1, with D unclear. V lost 1 base, J lost 1 base, and 7 bases lay in between. CDR1 SGHDN and CDR2 FVKESK come from the germline V gene. The CDR3 extends over 14 amino acids. This CDR3 reads CASSQGRRNTEAFF. CDR3 nucleotide sequence: TGTGCCAGCAGCCAAGGGAGGAGGAACACTGAAGCTTTCTTT.

The chain is built from TRBV6-1 and TRBJ2-7; D remains unclear. The CDR3 totals 12 residues. The germline CDR1 and CDR2 sequences are MNHNS and SASEGT. Deletions cut 1 base from V and 9 bases from J, with 10 bases between. In DNA form, the CDR3 reads TGTGCCAGCAGTGAAGTTGGAGTTGGGCAGTACTTC. Translation gives CASSEVGVGQYF.

The rearrangement uses TRBV23-1 and TRBJ1-4; D is unresolved. TRBV23-1 is treated as an ORF (open reading frame) with a function not yet certain. CDR3 length: 17 residues. Trimming took off 0 bases at V and 0 bases at J, with 11 bases between the two ends. DNA of the CDR3: TGCGCCAGCAGTCAATCGGGCCTATCAGCAACTAATGAAAAACTGTTTTTT. This translates into CASSQSGLSATNEKLFF.

This clonotype has at least ten counts. The rearrangement links TRBV27 to TRBJ2-3; D might be TRBD2 (7 bases). Germline CDR1 reads MNHEY; CDR2 reads SMNVEV (reference sequence). V was clipped by 2 bases and J by 7 bases, with 19 bases between them. The CDR3 totals 16 residues. The CDR3 region has the DNA TGTGCCAGCAGTTTACGAGGGGGGGTTGGAGGAAATACGCAGTATTTT. It encodes CASSLRGGVGGNTQYF.

This clonotype was recorded at least ten times. V and J are TRBV5-1 and TRBJ2-5, with D perhaps assigned TRBD1 or TRBD2 (5 bases each). V gave up 4 bases and J gave up 2 bases, with 12 bases separating them. In germline, CDR1 is SGHRS, CDR2 YFSETQ. This CDR3 is built from 14 residues. The CDR3 DNA is TGCGCCAGCAGCCCGGGACGGGGACAAGAGACCCAGTACTTC. Its translation is CASSPGRGQETQYF.

This rearrangement joins TRBV30 to TRBJ1-1; the D is unclear. The CDR3 covers 13 residues. Trimming took 2 bases from V and 0 from J, leaving 7 bases between them. CDR1 GTSNPN and CDR2 SVGIG come from the germline V gene (reference sequence). The CDR3 DNA reads TGTGCCTGGAGTTCACAGTTGAACACTGAAGCTTTCTTT. Its translation is CAWSSQLNTEAFF.

This clonotype was counted only a few times. This chain connects TRBV6-2 or TRBV6-3 to TRBJ2-7; no clear D. Trimming took off 7 bases at V and 6 bases at J, with 13 bases between the two ends. CDR3 length equals 12 residues. The germline V gene encodes CDR1 MNHEY and CDR2 SVGEGT. The CDR3 DNA reads as TGTGCCAGCAAGGTCAGCTGGGGCGAGCAGTACTTC. It encodes CASKVSWGEQYF.

This clonotype was detected only a few times. V is TRBV7-6 and J is TRBJ1-5; perhaps TRBD1 as D (5 bases). The CDR3 sequence is 15 residues long. The germline CDR1 and CDR2 sequences are SGHVS and FNYEAQ. The V gene lost 3 bases and the J gene lost 1 base, with 10 bases spanning the gap. In DNA, the CDR3 is TGTGCCAGCAGCTTGTTTTCAGGGAGCAATCAGCCCCAGCATTTT. It is translated as CASSLFSGSNQPQHF.

This clonotype came up many times. This CDR3 reads CASRGMNTEAFF. CDR3 nucleotides: TGTGCCAGCAGGGGCATGAACACTGAAGCTTTCTTT. The chain couples TRBV12-3 or TRBV12-4 to TRBJ1-1; D gene ambiguous. Trimming removed 6 bases from V and 0 bases from J, with 5 bases in between. CDR3 length: 12 residues.